The 23 T cell receptor beta chains below come from one sample, sequenced in a study of blood T cell repertoires in COVID-19. Sequencing used immunoSEQ multiplex PCR; TCRdb keeps in-frame clones, though not all of them. The sample lists roughly 120,000 clones, around 86% occurring once. The material sequenced was peripheral blood. The receptors come from a man in his 70s with acute or convalescent COVID-19.

The V gene is TRBV5-4, the J gene TRBJ2-7; a possible D gene is TRBD1 (6 bases). This CDR3 spans 12 amino acids. Trimming cost V 1 base and J 6 bases, with 8 bases left between them. Germline V CDR1 and CDR2: SGHNT, YYREEE (reference sequence). The CDR3 loop is CASSLTGSEQYF. Here the CDR3 DNA reads TGTGCCAGCAGCTTGACAGGGAGCGAGCAGTACTTC.

The V and J genes are TRBV2 and TRBJ1-1, with 8 bases that match TRBD1. CDR1 is SNHLY and CDR2 is FYNNEI in the germline V gene. V gave up 7 bases and J gave up 0 bases; unmatched junction bases: 7. There are 15 residues in the CDR3. The CDR3 here is CASMQGAGMNTEAFF. CDR3 sequence (DNA): TGTGCCAGCATGCAGGGGGCCGGGATGAACACTGAAGCTTTCTTT.

This CDR3 is CASRVITGTGDTGELFF. The CDR3 DNA follows: TGTGCCAGTAGAGTGATTACCGGGACAGGGGACACCGGGGAGCTGTTTTTT. The chain recombines TRBV19 with TRBJ2-2; 10 bases match TRBD1. The trim removed 6 bases at V and 3 bases at J, leaving 10 bases unmatched. Germline V gene sequence: CDR1 LNHDA, CDR2 SQIVND (reference sequence). There are 17 residues in the CDR3. Drawing the rest from reference TRBV19 and TRBJ2-2, the complete variable domain is DGGITQSPKYLFRKEGQNVTLSCEQNLNHDAMYWYRQDPGQGLRLIYYSQIVNDFQKGDIAEGYSVSREKKESFPLTVTSAQKNPTAFYLCASRVITGTGDTGELFFGEGSRLTVL.

This chain connects TRBV5-1 to TRBJ1-4; 7 bases map to TRBD1. The CDR3 totals 14 residues. Germline loops: CDR1 SGHRS, CDR2 YFSETQ. The trim removed 4 bases at V and 2 bases at J, leaving 2 bases unmatched. DNA for the CDR3: TGCGCCAGCAGCCCAGGGGGGACTAATGAAAAACTGTTTTTT. Amino acids: CASSPGGTNEKLFF.

The V call is TRBV7-3, the J call TRBJ1-5; maybe TRBD1 (5 bases). The CDR3 length is 13 residues. Germline V gene lookup returns CDR1 SGHTA and CDR2 FQGTGA. V gave up 5 bases and J gave up 6 bases, with 11 bases separating them. The CDR3 region is CASSEQGGQPQHF. CDR3 nucleotides: TGTGCCAGCAGCGAGCAGGGTGGTCAGCCCCAGCATTTT.

In its sample, this clone was seen once. The rearrangement joins TRBV11-2 to TRBJ2-3; weak D call: TRBD2 (5 bases). Germline V CDR1 and CDR2: SGHAT, FQNNGV. V lost 7 bases and J 7 bases, leaving 21 bases between the germline ends. This CDR3 region has 15 residues. The CDR3 nucleotides read TGTGCCAGCACCCCGGGTCGGGCTTGGACTTATACGCAGTATTTT. Amino acids: CASTPGRAWTYTQYF. Complete variable domain (other parts from reference TRBV11-2 and TRBJ2-3): EAGVAQSPRYKIIEKRQSVAFWCNPISGHATLYWYQQILGQGPKLLIQFQNNGVVDDSQLPKDRFSAERLKGVDSTLKIQPAKLEDSAVYLCASTPGRAWTYTQYFGPGTRLTVL.

The rearrangement links TRBV4-2 to TRBJ2-1, with 8 bases fitting TRBD1. Per the germline V gene, CDR1 is LGHNA and CDR2 is YNFKEQ. The CDR3 extends over 15 amino acids. The V segment lost 5 bases and the J segment 8 bases; nucleotides outside the gene matches: 11. CDR3 sequence reads: CASSSVDRAEDEQFF. The CDR3, as DNA: TGTGCCAGCAGCTCCGTGGACAGGGCAGAGGATGAGCAGTTCTTC.

This clone was seen a single time. This sequence joins TRBV18 and TRBJ1-4; 10 nucleotides line up with TRBD1. The germline gives CDR1 KGHSH, CDR2 LQKENI. V shed 3 bases and J 6 bases; nucleotides not matched to a gene: 1. The CDR3 contains 14 residues. The CDR3 protein is CASSPGQGYEKLFF. CDR3 in DNA: TGTGCCAGCTCACCGGGACAGGGGTATGAAAAACTGTTTTTT.

This clone has only a few counts. The CDR3 loop reads CAWGLAGGRDTQYF. DNA for the CDR3: TGTGCCTGGGGACTAGCGGGGGGGAGGGATACGCAGTATTTT. The chain has TRBV30 and TRBJ2-3; 15 positions agree with TRBD2. CDR1 GTSNPN and CDR2 SVGIG come from the germline V gene (reference sequence). Trimming took 5 bases from V and 6 from J; bases not matched to a gene: 3. This CDR3 is built from 14 residues.

V gene TRBV5-1 combines with J gene TRBJ1-1; no firm D call. V gave up 5 bases and J gave up 1 base, with 9 bases separating them. From germline, CDR1 is SGHRS and CDR2 YFSETQ. The CDR3 is 13 residues long. DNA for the CDR3: TGCGCCAGCAGGGAACAGACGAACACTGAAGCTTTCTTT. Translated: CASREQTNTEAFF.

The sample holds a few counts of this clone. The chain recombines TRBV19 with TRBJ1-1, with 11 bases aligning to TRBD1. CDR3 length equals 17 residues. V gave up 5 bases and J gave up 4 bases; unmatched junction bases: 12. In germline, CDR1 is LNHDA, CDR2 SQIVND (reference sequence). CDR3 residues: CASSVGQGASWSTEAFF. The CDR3 coding sequence is TGTGCCAGTAGTGTCGGACAGGGGGCGAGTTGGAGCACTGAAGCTTTCTTT.

The chain joins TRBV9 to TRBJ2-2; D is unclear. CDR1 is SGDLS and CDR2 is YYNGEE in the germline V gene. Trimming cost V 4 bases and J 4 bases, with 8 bases left between them. The CDR3 totals 13 residues. Here the CDR3 reads CASSPQITGELFF. CDR3 DNA sequence: TGTGCCAGCAGCCCCCAAATCACCGGGGAGCTGTTTTTT.

The J gene is TRBJ1-5, the V gene TRBV30, with D perhaps TRBD1 (6 bases). This CDR3 is 14 amino acids long. Germline lookup yields CDR1 GTSNPN and CDR2 SVGIG (reference sequence). The V gene lost 2 bases and the J gene lost 4 bases, with 12 bases spanning the gap. The CDR3 reads CAWSMGQGNQPQHF. DNA for the CDR3: TGTGCCTGGAGTATGGGCCAGGGGAATCAGCCCCAGCATTTT. Full variable domain (missing parts from reference TRBV30 and TRBJ1-5): SQTIHQWPATLVQPVGSPLSLECTVEGTSNPNLYWYRQAAGRGLQLLFYSVGIGQISSEVPQNLSASRPQDRQFILSSKKLLLSDSGFYLCAWSMGQGNQPQHFGDGTRLSIL.

This clone came up once. V and J are TRBV5-5 and TRBJ2-1; possible D gene TRBD1, 5 bases. The CDR3 covers 13 residues. V was trimmed by 1 base and J by 9 bases, leaving 11 bases between them. Germline CDR1 reads SGHKS; CDR2 reads YYEKEE (reference sequence). In DNA form, the CDR3 reads TGTGCCAGCAGCTTGTCCGGAAGGGGTGAGCAGTTCTTC. It yields the protein CASSLSGRGEQFF.

This chain uses TRBV6-5 with TRBJ2-7, with 9 bases lining up with TRBD1. Germline-derived CDR1 and CDR2 are MNHEY and SVGAGI. The CDR3 totals 15 residues. After removal of 5 bases from V and 4 bases from J, the junction contained 9 bases not matched to a gene. The chain's CDR3 is CASSPRTGESYEQYF. The CDR3 region has the DNA TGTGCCAGCAGTCCGAGGACAGGGGAGAGTTACGAGCAGTACTTC.

The table lists this clone with a few counts. V gene TRBV6-5 combines with J gene TRBJ2-7, with TRBD2 matching 10 bases. The CDR3 runs 15 residues. After removal of 6 bases from V and 4 bases from J, the junction contained 9 bases not matched to a gene. The germline V gene has CDR1 MNHEY and CDR2 SVGAGI. CDR3 in DNA: TGTGCCAGCAGGATAAAAGCGGGAGGGCCGTACGAGCAGTACTTC. Translated: CASRIKAGGPYEQYF.

The CDR3: CASTPMGGVLVYNEQFF. The CDR3 DNA is TGCGCCAGCACCCCCATGGGGGGAGTCCTAGTTTACAATGAGCAGTTCTTC. The chain uses TRBV5-1 and TRBJ2-1; a weak D match, TRBD2 (6 bases). The length of the CDR3 is 17 residues. Germline CDR1 and CDR2: SGHRS and YFSETQ. Trimming shortened V by 6 bases and J by 4 bases, and 23 bases separated the two germline ends.

This clone turned up a few times. The genes are TRBV7-9 and TRBJ2-1, with TRBD1 matching over 10 bases. Looked up from germline, CDR1 is SEHNR and CDR2 is FQNEAQ (reference sequence). With 5 bases clipped from V and 4 bases from J, the junction kept 5 bases outside the gene matches. The length of the CDR3 is 15 residues. CDR3 amino acids: CASSLDRGNYNEQFF. The CDR3 nucleotides are TGTGCCAGCAGCCTGGACAGGGGGAATTACAATGAGCAGTTCTTC.

This clone was seen once. The chain employs TRBV14 and TRBJ2-3, with 9 bases matching TRBD2. The V and J ends lost 0 bases and 4 bases, in that order; junction bases with no gene match: 8. Germline loops: CDR1 SGHDN, CDR2 FVKESK. The CDR3 is made up of 17 amino acids. CDR3 amino acids: CASSQDRGGRAADTQYF. In DNA form, the CDR3 reads TGTGCCAGCAGCCAAGATCGGGGCGGGAGGGCCGCAGATACGCAGTATTTT.

The rearrangement links TRBV18 to TRBJ2-2; TRBD1 aligns across 10 bases. The J segment lost 6 bases and the V segment lost 8 bases, leaving 9 bases of the junction unmatched. The germline V gene encodes CDR1 KGHSH and CDR2 LQKENI. This CDR3 spans 15 amino acids. This CDR3 reads CASRDRGRSSGELFF. The CDR3 DNA sequence: TGTGCCAGCCGGGACAGGGGTCGTAGTTCCGGGGAGCTGTTTTTT.

V usage is TRBV5-6 and J usage is TRBJ1-5; no clear D gene. Deletions cut 0 bases from V and 4 bases from J, with 8 bases between. The length of the CDR3 is 14 residues. Germline V CDR1 and CDR2: SGHDT, YYEEEE. The CDR3 is CASSLGRVNQPQHF. CDR3 DNA: TGTGCCAGCAGCTTGGGACGGGTGAATCAGCCCCAGCATTTT.

There are a few counts of this clone. The rearrangement joins TRBV18 to TRBJ2-7; 8 bases line up with TRBD1. Germline CDR1 is KGHSH and CDR2 is LQKENI. The junction had 6 bases not matched to a gene; V was cut back by 2 bases and J by 6 bases. The CDR3 runs 14 residues. CDR3 in amino acids: CASSPGQGASEQYF. CDR3 nucleotides: TGTGCCAGCTCACCAGGGCAGGGGGCGTCCGAGCAGTACTTC. Drawing the rest from reference TRBV18 and TRBJ2-7, the complete variable domain is NAGVMQNPRHLVRRRGQEARLRCSPMKGHSHVYWYRQLPEEGLKFMVYLQKENIIDESGMPKERFSAEFPKEGPSILRIQQVVRGDSAAYFCASSPGQGASEQYFGPGTRLTVT.

The genes are TRBV12-3 or TRBV12-4 and TRBJ2-1, with a weak D call TRBD2 (6 bases). Between the trimmed V and J ends, which lost 5 bases and 11 bases, there was a span of 13 bases. CDR3 length: 12 amino acids. The DNA of the CDR3 is TGTGCCAGCAGTCTCCTTAGCGGTAAGCAGTTCTTC. Residues: CASSLLSGKQFF.